This is a list of T cell receptor beta chains from one sample in a study of OX40 agonist ivuxolimab in advanced cancers. The assay was immunoSEQ multiplex PCR, and TCRdb's table has in-frame clones only and misses some. The sample lists roughly 16,000 clones; less than 90% were seen once. Sequenced here: CD4+ or CD8+ T cells sorted from blood, sampled in a trial of the OX40 agonist ivuxolimab. The source of these receptors is an adult with an advanced solid tumor such as melanoma, head and neck, liver or kidney cancer. The CDR3 runs from the conserved cysteine through the conserved F or W. The D gene is left open where the match is weak. Clone size is stated in some rows and not others, as once, few, many or a class when expanded.

clone size,V gene,D gene,J gene,CDR3 DNA,CDR3 protein
-,TRBV9,-,TRBJ1-5,TGTGCCAGCAGCGTAGATGGGGGGCTCAATCAGCCCCAGCATTTT,CASSVDGGLNQPQHF
-,TRBV5-5,TRBD1,TRBJ1-5,TGTGCCAGCGCGCAATGGACAGGCCACAATCAGCCCCAGCATTTT,CASAQWTGHNQPQHF
-,TRBV10-3,TRBD1,TRBJ1-2,TGTGCCATCGAAGGGACAGACAACTATGGCTACACCTTC,CAIEGTDNYGYTF
-,TRBV5-6,TRBD2,TRBJ2-7,TGTGCCAGCAGCTTCGGACTAGCGGCCTACGAGCAGTACTTC,CASSFGLAAYEQYF
-,TRBV30,-,TRBJ1-5,TGTGCCTGGAGTGCAGGTTCCAATCAGCCCCAGCATTTT,CAWSAGSNQPQHF
-,TRBV13,TRBD1,TRBJ2-7,TGTGCCAGCAGCGCAAATCCGGGACAGGCAACCTACGAGCAGTACTTC,CASSANPGQATYEQYF
-,TRBV10-3,TRBD1,TRBJ2-5,TGTGCCATCAGCCGTGAGGGGGACAGGGGGCTTGGGGAGACCCAGTACTTC,CAISREGDRGLGETQYF
-,TRBV11-1,-,TRBJ2-3,TGTGCCAGCAGCTTAGTTGCCGGGTTGGCAGATACGCAGTATTTT,CASSLVAGLADTQYF
-,TRBV7-8,TRBD1,TRBJ2-7,TGTGCCAGCAGCTCCAGGGGGAGCTACGAGCAGTACTTC,CASSSRGSYEQYF
-,TRBV9,-,TRBJ1-3,TGTGCCACTGCCCCTGTCTCTGGAAACACCATATATTTT,CATAPVSGNTIYF
-,TRBV5-1,-,TRBJ2-5,TGCGCCAGCAGCTTGGGATGGTCTAGCTTTGAGACCCAGTACTTC,CASSLGWSSFETQYF
-,TRBV14,-,TRBJ2-2,TGTGCCAGCAGCCAAGACGTCGCCACCGGGGAGCTGTTTTTT,CASSQDVATGELFF
-,TRBV5-1,-,TRBJ2-7,TGCGCCAGCAGCCCGGGGGACGGCCCCTACGAGCAGTACTTC,CASSPGDGPYEQYF
-,TRBV7-9,-,TRBJ1-2,TGTGCCAGCAGCCCGCACGACAACTATGGCTACACCTTC,CASSPHDNYGYTF
-,TRBV27,-,TRBJ1-4,TGTGCCAGCAGTTTAGCCAGGAATGAAAAACTGTTTTTT,CASSLARNEKLFF
-,TRBV27,-,TRBJ2-3,TGTGCCAGCAGTTCCGCCGATGTAGGTCGTAACACAGATACGCAGTATTTT,CASSSADVGRNTDTQYF
-,TRBV2,TRBD1,TRBJ2-1,TGTGCCAGCGTCGGACAGGGGGCATTTGTAACCTACAATGAGCAGTTCTTC,CASVGQGAFVTYNEQFF
-,TRBV29-1,-,TRBJ2-1,TGCAGCGTTGACACCAGGAGCTCCTACAATGAGCAGTTCTTC,CSVDTRSSYNEQFF
-,TRBV9,TRBD2,TRBJ2-7,TGTGCCAGCAGCGTAGGCGGACTAGCAACGGAGCAGTACTTC,CASSVGGLATEQYF
-,TRBV5-6,TRBD1,TRBJ2-7,TGTGCCAGCAGCTTTGGTCAGGGGGCGAGCGAGCAGTACTTC,CASSFGQGASEQYF
-,TRBV13,TRBD1,TRBJ2-5,TGTGCCAGCAGCTTCAGGGGGCAGGATCGAGAGACCCAGTACTTC,CASSFRGQDRETQYF
few,TRBV9,-,TRBJ1-2,TGTGCCAGCAGCGTAGCTCCCACAGGGAAGTATGGCTACACCTTC,CASSVAPTGKYGYTF
-,TRBV30,-,TRBJ2-1,TGTGCCTGGAGCGAAGGAACAGTATTCGATGAGCAGTTCTTC,CAWSEGTVFDEQFF
-,TRBV6-4,-,TRBJ1-5,TGTGCCAGCAGTTTATCGGGGGATAGCAATCAGCCCCAGCATTTT,CASSLSGDSNQPQHF
-,TRBV7-3,-,TRBJ1-1,TGTGCCAGCAGCTCGGACCCACTTGGGGCTGAAGCTTTCTTT,CASSSDPLGAEAFF
few,TRBV19,-,TRBJ1-1,TGTGCCAGTAGTATCAGGCAGGGCACTGAAGCTTTCTTT,CASSIRQGTEAFF
once,TRBV5-1,TRBD2,TRBJ2-1,TGCGCCAGCAGCCTTGTTGCGGGGGGCCCTAAGAGCTCCTACAATGAGCAGTTCTTC,CASSLVAGGPKSSYNEQFF
once,TRBV19,TRBD2,TRBJ2-3,TGTGCCAGTAGTATAGATCGAGCGGGGGGCACAGATACGCAGTATTTT,CASSIDRAGGTDTQYF
-,TRBV7-8,TRBD2,TRBJ2-1,TGTGCCAGCAGCTTAGTATCGGGGGGAGTGAATGAGCAGTTCTTC,CASSLVSGGVNEQFF
-,TRBV19,-,TRBJ2-2,TGTGCCAGTAGTTTGAAAGACACCGGGGAGCTGTTTTTT,CASSLKDTGELFF
-,TRBV27,-,TRBJ1-1,TGTGCCAGCAGTTTAGCGCCGAAGGGGACTGAAGCTTTCTTT,CASSLAPKGTEAFF
-,TRBV5-1,-,TRBJ1-1,TGCGCCAGCAGCATACCTTCGACAGGTAACACTGAAGCTTTCTTT,CASSIPSTGNTEAFF
-,TRBV7-9,TRBD2,TRBJ2-3,TGTGCCAGCATCCAAGCGGGGGGGCCATTCGGACCAGATACGCAGTATTTT,CASIQAGGPFGPDTQYF